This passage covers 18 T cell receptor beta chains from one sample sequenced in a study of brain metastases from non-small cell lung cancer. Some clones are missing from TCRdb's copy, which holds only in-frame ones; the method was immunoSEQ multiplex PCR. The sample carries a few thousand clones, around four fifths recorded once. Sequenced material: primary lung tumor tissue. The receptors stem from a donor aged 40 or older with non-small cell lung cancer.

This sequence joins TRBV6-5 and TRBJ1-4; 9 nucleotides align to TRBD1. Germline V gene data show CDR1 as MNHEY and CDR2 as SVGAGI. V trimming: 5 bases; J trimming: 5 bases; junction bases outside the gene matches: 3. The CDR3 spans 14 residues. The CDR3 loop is CASSLDRGNEKLFF. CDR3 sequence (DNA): TGTGCCAGCAGTCTGGACAGGGGAAATGAAAAACTGTTTTTT.

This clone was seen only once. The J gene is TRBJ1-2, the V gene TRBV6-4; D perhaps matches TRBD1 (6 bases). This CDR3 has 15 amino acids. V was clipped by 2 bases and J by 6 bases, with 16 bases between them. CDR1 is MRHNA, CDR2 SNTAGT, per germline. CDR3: CASSDTAQGVNGYTF. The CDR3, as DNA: TGTGCCAGCAGTGACACGGCACAGGGAGTGAATGGCTACACCTTC.

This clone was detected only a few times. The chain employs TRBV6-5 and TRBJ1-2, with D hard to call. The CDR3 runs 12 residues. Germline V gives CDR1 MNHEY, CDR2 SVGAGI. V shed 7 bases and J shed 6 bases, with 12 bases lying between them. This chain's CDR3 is CASNTRAHGYTF. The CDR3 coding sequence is TGTGCCAGCAATACTAGAGCGCATGGCTACACCTTC.

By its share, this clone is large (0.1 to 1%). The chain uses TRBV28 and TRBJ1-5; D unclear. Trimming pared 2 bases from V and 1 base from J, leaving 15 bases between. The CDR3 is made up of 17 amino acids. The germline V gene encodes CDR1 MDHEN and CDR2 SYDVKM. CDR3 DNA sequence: TGTGCCAGCAGTTTAGGCATCACAATAGGGAGCAATCAGCCCCAGCATTTT. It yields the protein CASSLGITIGSNQPQHF.

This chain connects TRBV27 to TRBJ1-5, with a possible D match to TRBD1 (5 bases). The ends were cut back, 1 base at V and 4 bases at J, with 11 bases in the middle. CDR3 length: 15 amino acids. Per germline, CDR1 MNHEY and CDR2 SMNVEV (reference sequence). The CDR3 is CASSLWGTTNQPQHF. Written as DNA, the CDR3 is TGTGCCAGCAGTTTATGGGGGACGACTAATCAGCCCCAGCATTTT.

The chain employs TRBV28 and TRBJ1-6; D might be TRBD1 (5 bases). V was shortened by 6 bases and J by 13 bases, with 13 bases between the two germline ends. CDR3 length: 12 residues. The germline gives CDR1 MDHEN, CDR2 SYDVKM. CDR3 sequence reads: CASSPPRGPLHF. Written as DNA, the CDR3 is TGTGCCAGCAGCCCCCCACGGGGCCCCCTCCACTTT.

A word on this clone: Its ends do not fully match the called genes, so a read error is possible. This CDR3 is CATSRVKTVF. The CDR3 region has the DNA TGTGCCACCAGCAGAGTAAAAACTGTCTTT. The chain recombines TRBV15 with TRBJ2-3; the D is unclear. Germline V gene data show CDR1 as LNHNV and CDR2 as YYDKDF (reference sequence). CDR3 length: 10 amino acids.

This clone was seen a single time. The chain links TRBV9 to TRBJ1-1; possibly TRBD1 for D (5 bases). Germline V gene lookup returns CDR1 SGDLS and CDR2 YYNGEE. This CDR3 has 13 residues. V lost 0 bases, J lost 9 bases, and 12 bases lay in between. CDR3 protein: CASSVAGTGKAFF. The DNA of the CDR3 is TGTGCCAGCAGCGTAGCGGGGACGGGTAAAGCTTTCTTT.

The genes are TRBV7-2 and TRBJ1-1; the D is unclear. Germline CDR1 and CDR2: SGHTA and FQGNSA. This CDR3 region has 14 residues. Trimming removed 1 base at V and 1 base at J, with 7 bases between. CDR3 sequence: CASSLVSRNTEAFF. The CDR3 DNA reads TGTGCCAGCAGCTTAGTAAGTAGGAACACTGAAGCTTTCTTT.

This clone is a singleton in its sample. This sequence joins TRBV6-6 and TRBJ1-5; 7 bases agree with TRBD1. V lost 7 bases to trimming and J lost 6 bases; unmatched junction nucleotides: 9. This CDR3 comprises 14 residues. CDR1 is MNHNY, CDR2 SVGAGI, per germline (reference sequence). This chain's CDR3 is CASTPGGRTQPQHF. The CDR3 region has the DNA TGTGCCAGCACTCCAGGGGGTCGGACTCAGCCCCAGCATTTT.

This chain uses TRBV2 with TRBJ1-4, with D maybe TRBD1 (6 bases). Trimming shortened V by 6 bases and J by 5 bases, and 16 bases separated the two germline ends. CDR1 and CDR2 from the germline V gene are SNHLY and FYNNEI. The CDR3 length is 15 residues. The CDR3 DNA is TGTGCCAGCAGGGGGGGACAAATGATGAATGAAAAACTGTTTTTT. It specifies CASRGGQMMNEKLFF.

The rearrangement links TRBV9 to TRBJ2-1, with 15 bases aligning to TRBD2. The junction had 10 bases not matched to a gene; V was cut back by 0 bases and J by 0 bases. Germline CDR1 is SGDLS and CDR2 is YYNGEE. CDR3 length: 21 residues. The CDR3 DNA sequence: TGTGCCAGCAGCGTAGCCGGCGGAGGACTAGCGGGGGGGAGCTCCTACAATGAGCAGTTCTTC. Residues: CASSVAGGGLAGGSSYNEQFF. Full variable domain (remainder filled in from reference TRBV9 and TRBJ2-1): DSGVTQTPKHLITATGQRVTLRCSPRSGDLSVYWYQQSLDQGLQFLIQYYNGEERAKGNILERFSAQQFPDLHSELNLSSLELGDSALYFCASSVAGGGLAGGSSYNEQFFGPGTRLTVL.

CDR3 loop: CSVGDRESSYEQYF. The CDR3 coding sequence is TGCAGCGTTGGGGACAGGGAAAGCTCCTACGAGCAGTACTTC. This chain connects TRBV29-1 to TRBJ2-7; 9 bases align to TRBD1. Trimming at V came to 4 bases and at J to 0 bases, leaving 4 bases not matched to a gene. The germline V gene has CDR1 SQVTM and CDR2 ANQGSEA. There are 14 residues in the CDR3.

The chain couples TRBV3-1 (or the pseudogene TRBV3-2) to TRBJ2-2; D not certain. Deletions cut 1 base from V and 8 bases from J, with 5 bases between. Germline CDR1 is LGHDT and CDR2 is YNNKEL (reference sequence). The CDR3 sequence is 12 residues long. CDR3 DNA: TGTGCCAGCAGCCAAGGAGAAGGGGAGCTGTTTTTT. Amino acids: CASSQGEGELFF.

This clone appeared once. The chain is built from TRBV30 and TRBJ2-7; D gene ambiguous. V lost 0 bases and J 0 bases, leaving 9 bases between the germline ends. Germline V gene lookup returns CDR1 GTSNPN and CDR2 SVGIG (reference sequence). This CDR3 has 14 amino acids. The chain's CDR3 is CAWSVSGTSYEQYF. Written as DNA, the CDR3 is TGTGCCTGGAGTGTTTCCGGTACCTCCTACGAGCAGTACTTC.

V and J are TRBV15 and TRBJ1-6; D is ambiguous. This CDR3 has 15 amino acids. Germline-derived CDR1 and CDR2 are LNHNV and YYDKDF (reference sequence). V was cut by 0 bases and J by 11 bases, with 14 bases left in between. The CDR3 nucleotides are TGTGCCACCAGCAGAGAGCGGTCAGCACAGACACCCCTCCACTTT. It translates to CATSRERSAQTPLHF. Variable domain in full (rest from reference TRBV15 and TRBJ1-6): DAMVIQNPRYQVTQFGKPVTLSCSQTLNHNVMYWYQQKSSQAPKLLFHYYDKDFNNEADTPDNFQSRRPNTSFCFLDIRSPGLGDTAMYLCATSRERSAQTPLHFGNGTRLTVT.

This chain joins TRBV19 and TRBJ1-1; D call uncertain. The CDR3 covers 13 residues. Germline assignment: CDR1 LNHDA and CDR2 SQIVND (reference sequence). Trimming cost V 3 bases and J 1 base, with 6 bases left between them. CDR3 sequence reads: CASSIGKNTEAFF. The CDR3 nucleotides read TGTGCCAGTAGTATCGGCAAGAACACTGAAGCTTTCTTT.

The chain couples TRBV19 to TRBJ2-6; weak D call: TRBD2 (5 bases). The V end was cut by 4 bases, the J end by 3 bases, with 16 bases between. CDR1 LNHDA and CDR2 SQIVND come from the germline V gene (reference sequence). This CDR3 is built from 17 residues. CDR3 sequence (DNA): TGTGCCAGTAGTAAAAACCCCCTTGAGGGTGGGGCCAACGTCCTGACTTTC. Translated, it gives CASSKNPLEGGANVLTF.